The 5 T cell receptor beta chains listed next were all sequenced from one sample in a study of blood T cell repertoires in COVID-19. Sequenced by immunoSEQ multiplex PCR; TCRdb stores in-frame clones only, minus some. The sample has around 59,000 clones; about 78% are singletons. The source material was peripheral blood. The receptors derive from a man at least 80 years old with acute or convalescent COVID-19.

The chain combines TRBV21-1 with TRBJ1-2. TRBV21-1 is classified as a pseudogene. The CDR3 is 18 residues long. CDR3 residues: CASSLRGGSPTPNYGYTF. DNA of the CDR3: TGTGCCAGCAGCTTACGGGGGGGGAGTCCAACCCCAAACTATGGCTACACCTTC.

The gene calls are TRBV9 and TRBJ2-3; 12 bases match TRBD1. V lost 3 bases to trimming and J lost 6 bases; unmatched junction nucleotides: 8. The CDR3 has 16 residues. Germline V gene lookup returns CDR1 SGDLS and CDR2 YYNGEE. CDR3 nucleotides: TGTGCCAGCAGCGCCCGGGACAGGGGGCAATGGGATACGCAGTATTTT. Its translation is CASSARDRGQWDTQYF.

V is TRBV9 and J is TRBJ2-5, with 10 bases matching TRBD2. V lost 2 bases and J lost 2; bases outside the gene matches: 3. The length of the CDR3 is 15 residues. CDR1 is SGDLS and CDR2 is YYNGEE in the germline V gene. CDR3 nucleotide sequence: TGTGCCAGCAGCGTTAGCGGGAGGCCTCAAGAGACCCAGTACTTC. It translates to CASSVSGRPQETQYF.

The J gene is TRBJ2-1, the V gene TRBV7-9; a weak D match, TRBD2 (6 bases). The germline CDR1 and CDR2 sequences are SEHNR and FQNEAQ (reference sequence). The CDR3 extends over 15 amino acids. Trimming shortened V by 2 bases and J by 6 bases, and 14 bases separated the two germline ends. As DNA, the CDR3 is TGTGCCAGCAGCTTATTAGGGTCAGCGGGCAATGAGCAGTTCTTC. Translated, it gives CASSLLGSAGNEQFF.

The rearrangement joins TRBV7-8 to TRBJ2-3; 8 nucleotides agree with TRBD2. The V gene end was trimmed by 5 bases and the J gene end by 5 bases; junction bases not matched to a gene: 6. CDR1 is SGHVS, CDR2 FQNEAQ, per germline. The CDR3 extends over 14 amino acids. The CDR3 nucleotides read TGTGCCAGCAGCCGAGGGACTAGTCAAGATACGCAGTATTTT. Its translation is CASSRGTSQDTQYF.